The source of this T cell receptor (beta chain) is a study of blood T cell repertoires in COVID-19. Looking at the study overall: Samples representing acute and convalescent COVID-19 were sourced from the United States, Italy and Spain. Sample material is recorded as cDNA or gDNA derived from T cells, B-cell-depleted T cells, or PBMCs.

As originally analysed: Scientists estimated how many nucleated cells there were by amplifying reference gene primers. The table came from immunoSEQ multiplex PCR; TCRdb's copy has only in-frame clones and leaves some out. V, J and clone size derive from that table, while D and trimming were established from the DNA sequence. The sample has more than 150,000 clones; about 89% are singletons. Per germline, CDR1 LGHNA and CDR2 YSLEER. The ends were cut back, 3 bases at V and 3 bases at J, with 8 bases in the middle. The CDR3 sequence is 13 residues long. This clonotype was obtained from a man aged 40-49 years with acute or convalescent COVID-19. The gene calls are TRBV4-3 and TRBJ2-5, with D perhaps matching TRBD1 (5 bases). The sequenced sample consisted of peripheral blood. CDR3 DNA: TGCGCCAGCAGCCAGGACACAAAAGAGACCCAGTACTTC. Residues: CASSQDTKETQYF.